A selection of T cell receptor beta chains follows, all from one sample in a study of CD8 T cells in Susac syndrome. Each CDR3 protein gets one entry after TCRdb re-called the immunoSEQ multiplex PCR reads with MiXCR. The sample carries approximately 170,000 distinct CDR3 sequences, around 92% recorded once. Sequencing was done on a sample of CD4+ T cells from PBMCs. The receptor set was obtained from a human donor in good health. Each CDR3 is given with its conserved first and last residue. Fields, in order: D gene, V gene, J gene, clone size, CDR3 DNA, CDR3 protein. D genes are given only for firm matches. Clone sizes are given selectively: once, few, many, or a class where the clone is expanded.

.	TRBV28	TRBJ2-1	.	TGTGCCACCGGAGGAGGGTACAATGAGCAGTTCTTC	CATGGGYNEQFF
.	TRBV7-9	TRBJ2-1	.	TGTGCCAGCTCTGGGGGGGCCCGCTACAATGAGCAGTTCTTC	CASSGGARYNEQFF
TRBD1	TRBV3-1	TRBJ2-3	.	TGTGCCAGCAGCCACCCAGGGACAGGGGTCGATACGCAGTATTTT	CASSHPGTGVDTQYF
.	TRBV29-1	TRBJ2-1	.	TGCAGCTCTGGGCCATACAATGAGCAGTTCTTC	CSSGPYNEQFF
.	TRBV18	TRBJ2-5	few	TGTGCCAGCTCACCACAGCAAGAGACCCAGTACTTC	CASSPQQETQYF
.	TRBV28	TRBJ1-1	.	TGTGCCAGCAGCCTATACAGGGCCCCGGCTTTCTTT	CASSLYRAPAFF
.	TRBV29-1	TRBJ2-5	.	TGCAGCGCCGTAAGGGGGGGAAAAGAGACCCAGTACTTC	CSAVRGGKETQYF
TRBD2	TRBV2	TRBJ2-1	.	TGTGCCACTCAGGTAGGACTAGCCGTCGGGGAGCAGTTCTTC	CATQVGLAVGEQFF
.	TRBV6-5	TRBJ1-1	.	TGTGCCAGCAGTTACGAACAGGGCAGTGAAGCTTTCTTT	CASSYEQGSEAFF
.	TRBV3-1	TRBJ2-5	.	TGTGCCAGCAGCCAAGGCGGACTCCAATGGACCCAGTACTTC	CASSQGGLQWTQYF
.	TRBV11-2	TRBJ2-2	few	TGTGCCAGCAGCCCCCGGACAGCGAACACCGGGGAGCTGTTTTTT	CASSPRTANTGELFF
TRBD1	TRBV29-1	TRBJ2-5	.	TGCAGCGTTCTTCCCGCGACAGGGAGTGTGGAGACCCAGTACTTC	CSVLPATGSVETQYF
.	TRBV25-1	TRBJ2-5	few	TGTGCCAGCAGTCTTCTGGGAGAGACCCAGTACTTC	CASSLLGETQYF
.	TRBV10-2	TRBJ2-6	once	TGCGCCAGCAGTGAAGGGGGCAACGTCCTGACTTTC	CASSEGGNVLTF
.	TRBV20-1	TRBJ1-5	.	TGCAGTGCTAGAGCCCGGTGGGGAGGGAGGGACAATCAGCCCCAGCATTTT	CSARARWGGRDNQPQHF
TRBD2	TRBV7-9	TRBJ2-2	.	TGTGCCAGCAGCAGAAGGATTGCGGGAGGGGCCGGGGAGCTGTTTTTT	CASSRRIAGGAGELFF
TRBD2	TRBV5-1	TRBJ2-3	.	TGCGCCAGCAGCTCCGGACTAGCGGGAGGTATAGATACGCAGTATTTT	CASSSGLAGGIDTQYF
TRBD1	TRBV12-3/TRBV12-4	TRBJ2-3	.	TGTGCCAGCAGTTGGGACAGAAGTCCAGATACGCAGTATTTT	CASSWDRSPDTQYF
TRBD1	TRBV10-3	TRBJ1-5	.	TGTGCCATCAGTGGAGACAGGGACAATCAGCCCCAGCATTTT	CAISGDRDNQPQHF
TRBD2	TRBV3-1	TRBJ2-5	.	TGTGCCAGCAGCCAAGTAGGCGGGAGAGGAGAGACCCAGTACTTC	CASSQVGGRGETQYF